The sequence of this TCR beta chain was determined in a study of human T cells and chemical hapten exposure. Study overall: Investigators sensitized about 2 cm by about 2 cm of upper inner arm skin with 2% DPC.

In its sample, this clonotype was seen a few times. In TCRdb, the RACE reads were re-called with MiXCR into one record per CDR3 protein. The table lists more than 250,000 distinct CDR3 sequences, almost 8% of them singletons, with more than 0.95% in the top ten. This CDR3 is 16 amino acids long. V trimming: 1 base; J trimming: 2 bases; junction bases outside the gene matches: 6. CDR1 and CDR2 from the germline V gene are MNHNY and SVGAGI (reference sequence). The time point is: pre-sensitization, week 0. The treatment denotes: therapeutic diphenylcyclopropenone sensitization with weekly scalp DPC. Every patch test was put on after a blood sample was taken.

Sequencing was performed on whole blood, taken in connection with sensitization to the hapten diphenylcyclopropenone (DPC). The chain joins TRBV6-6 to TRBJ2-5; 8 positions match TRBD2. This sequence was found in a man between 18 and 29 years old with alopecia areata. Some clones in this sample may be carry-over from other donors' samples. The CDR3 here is CASSYWSGGPQETQYF. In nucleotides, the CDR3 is TGTGCCAGCAGTTACTGGAGCGGGGGCCCTCAAGAGACCCAGTACTTC.